The text below deals with one TCR beta chain. Many counts were recorded for this clonotype. There is no known antigen for this receptor. No clone much larger than this one lies a single base away; base qualities are absent. These data belong to a study of read filtering for tumor transcriptome and immune sequencing (dated by TCRdb to the early 2020s). For the wider study: The cohort was composed of 17 to 20 male and 14 female patients, with a mean age of roughly 70 years and an age range of roughly 40 to 80. Per sample, about 4.05 to 10.27 million TCR-region mapped reads were obtained with IR-seq, compared with only 85 to 1273 with RNA-seq. After DNase treatment, whole-transcriptome libraries were prepared using the TruSeq RNA Access Library Prep Kit. By revised international staging, eight or nine patients were R-ISS I, about 15 were R-ISS II and over five were R-ISS III. Using the same bone marrow samples, the study ran both targeted immune repertoire sequencing and bulk whole-transcriptome sequencing and then compared the TCR repertoires from each method. One of the main goals was to work out a read-filtering strategy for immune repertoire data, in particular whether clonotypes backed by only a single read should be removed.

Overall study results and their limits: The sorted CD138-negative fraction was composed of a mixed bone marrow immune population rather than of purified T cells. Clonotypes were captured by IR-seq at much higher depth and more reliably than by RNA-seq, and smaller IR-seq throughput was sufficient for identification of most shared clonotypes. In IR-seq, roughly four fifths of clonotypes but around 3.5% of total reads were represented by single-read clonotypes, whereas in RNA-seq, 74.6% of clonotypes and approximately 44% of reads were represented by single-read clonotypes. When single-read clonotypes were removed, the proportions of shared clonotypes in IR-seq and RNA-seq correlated more strongly.

The Immunoverse kit was used to build TCR libraries from around 420 ng RNA, with molecular barcoded adaptors covering alpha/delta and beta/gamma chains. TCR library preparation was performed with the same RNA that was used for transcriptome sequencing. An Illumina HiSeq 4000 with 2 x 150 cycles was used to sequence the TCR libraries. As for how the authors treated the data: Using MiXCR, which included quality filtering and error correction, TCR reads were aligned to human V, D, J and C references and then assembled into CDR3 clonotypes. Clonotype counts and gene usage diversity were analyzed with the tcR package in R. Raw mapping reads were checked after the RNA-seq reads had been mapped by STAR aligner version 2.5.3a onto the human GRCh37 genome. To test how sequencing depth affected the clonotypes detected, IR-seq fastq files were randomly downsampled with Seqtk 1.3. TCRdb reprocessing: public reads trimmed at Q25 with fastp, clones called with MiXCR, in-frame beta chains kept. Under each unique CDR3 protein, matching rows form one entry showing the most common genes and DNA. TCRdb assigned the V and J calls; the authors' analysis was not used. For this sample the table gives 35,000 to 40,000 distinct CDR3 sequences, of which roughly 13% were detected only once. The ten biggest clones cover less than 35% of the sample.

V sheds 8 bases and J sheds 0 bases, leaving 17 bases between their ends. The CDR1 and CDR2 encoded by the germline V gene are MDHEN and SYDVKM. The CDR3 contains 17 residues, cysteine and phenylalanine counted. The DNA shown is the 51-base CDR3, in frame from base 1. Each patient had bone marrow sampled at the time of active disease. Isolation of bone marrow mononuclear cells was performed by Ficoll-Hypaque density gradient centrifugation. CD138-negative cells were obtained by negative selection after labeling with CD138 magnetic microbeads on a MACS separator, removing myeloma plasma cells. Flow cytometry with CD138 antibodies on an Attune NxT was used to check how pure the isolated cells were. Total RNA was extracted using TRIzol reagent and was quantified on a NanoDrop spectrophotometer. Paired RNA-seq and IR-seq were performed on each patient's CD138-negative bone marrow sample.

The clonotype comes from a donor at least 40 years old with multiple myeloma. The rearrangement joined TRBV28 to TRBJ1-6, with TRBD1 tentatively as D gene (5 bases match). The sequenced material came from a population of CD138-negative cells sorted from bone marrow. The cell subset or site label for this specimen denotes: bone marrow mononuclear cells depleted of CD138+ plasma/myeloma cells by negative magnetic selection. The DNA sequence follows: TGTGCCAGCCTCAGGGCCCCCCCTAGCTCCTATAATTCACCCCTCCACTTT. The encoded protein is CASLRAPPSSYNSPLHF.